This T cell receptor (beta chain) is drawn from a study of T cell responses to AZD1222 COVID-19 vaccine. With 1 base removed from V and 6 bases from J, the gap between germline ends came to 10 bases. Germline-derived CDR1 and CDR2 are SGHTA and FQGNSA. The CDR3 sequence is 13 residues long. The study, taken as a whole, reports: Regions 160-218 and 743-854 held dominance among vaccine-associated CD4 TCRs, which spanned spike. Reportedly, close to half of spike-specific TCRs are directed against unmutated variant regions. Mostly white British, mostly female donors; authors suggested clonal diversity may be underestimated.

Second doses that came at about 4 or about 12 weeks were put together. In the case of this clone: Its antigen is unidentified.

Clones were sequenced by immunoSEQ multiplex PCR, and TCRdb holds only the in-frame ones, with some missing. This sample carries 250,000 to 300,000 clones, around 93% of them seen once, and the ten largest clones take less than 0.6%. This receptor was obtained from an adult who received the AZD1222 COVID-19 vaccine. The gene calls are TRBV7-2 and TRBJ2-7, with D uncertain. Sequences were derived from peripheral blood, sampled 28 days after the second AZD1222 dose. CDR3 coding DNA: TGTGCCAGCAGCTTAGGGATTGGGGTCGAGCAGTACTTC. Encoded protein: CASSLGIGVEQYF.